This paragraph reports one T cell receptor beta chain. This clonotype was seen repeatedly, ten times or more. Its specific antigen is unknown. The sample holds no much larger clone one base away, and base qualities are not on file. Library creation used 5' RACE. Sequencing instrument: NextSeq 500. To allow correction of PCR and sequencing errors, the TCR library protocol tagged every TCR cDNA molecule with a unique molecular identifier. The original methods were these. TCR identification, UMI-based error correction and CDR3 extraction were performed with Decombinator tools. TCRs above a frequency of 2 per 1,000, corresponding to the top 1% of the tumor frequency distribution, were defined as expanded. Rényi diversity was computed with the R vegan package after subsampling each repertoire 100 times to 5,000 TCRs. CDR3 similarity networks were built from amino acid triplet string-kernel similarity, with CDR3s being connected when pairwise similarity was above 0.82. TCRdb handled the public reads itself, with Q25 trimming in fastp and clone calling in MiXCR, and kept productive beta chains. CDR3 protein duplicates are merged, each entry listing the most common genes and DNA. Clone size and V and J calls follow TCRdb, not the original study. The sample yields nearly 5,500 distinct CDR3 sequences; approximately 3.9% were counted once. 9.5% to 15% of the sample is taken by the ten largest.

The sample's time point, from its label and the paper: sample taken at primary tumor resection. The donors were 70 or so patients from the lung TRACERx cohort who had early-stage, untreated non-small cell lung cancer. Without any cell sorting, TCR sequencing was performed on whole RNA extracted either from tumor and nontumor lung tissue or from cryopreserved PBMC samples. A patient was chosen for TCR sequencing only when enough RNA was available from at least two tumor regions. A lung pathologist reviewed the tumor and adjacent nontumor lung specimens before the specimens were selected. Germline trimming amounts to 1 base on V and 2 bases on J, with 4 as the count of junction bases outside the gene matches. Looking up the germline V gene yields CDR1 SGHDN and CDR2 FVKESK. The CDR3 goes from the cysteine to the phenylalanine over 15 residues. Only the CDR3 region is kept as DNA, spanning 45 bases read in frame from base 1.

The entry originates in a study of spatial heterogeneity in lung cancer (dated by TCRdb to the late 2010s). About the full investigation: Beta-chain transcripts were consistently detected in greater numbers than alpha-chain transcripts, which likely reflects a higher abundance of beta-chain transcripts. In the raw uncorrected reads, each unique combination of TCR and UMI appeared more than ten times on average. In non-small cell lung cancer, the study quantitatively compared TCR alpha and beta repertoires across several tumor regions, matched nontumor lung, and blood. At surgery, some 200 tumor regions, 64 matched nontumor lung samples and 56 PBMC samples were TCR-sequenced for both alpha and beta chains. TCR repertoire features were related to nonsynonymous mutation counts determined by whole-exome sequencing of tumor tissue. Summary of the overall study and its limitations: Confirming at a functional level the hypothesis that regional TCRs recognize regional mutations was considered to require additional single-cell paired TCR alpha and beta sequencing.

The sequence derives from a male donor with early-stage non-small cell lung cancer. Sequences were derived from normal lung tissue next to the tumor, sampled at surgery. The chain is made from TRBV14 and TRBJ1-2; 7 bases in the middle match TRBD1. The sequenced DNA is TGTGCCAGCAGCCAAGTGACAGGGTGGAACTATGGCTACACCTTC. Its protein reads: CASSQVTGWNYGYTF.